This T cell receptor beta chain was recovered during a study of response to subunit inactivated influenza vaccine. General study points: Authors suggested each seasonal flu vaccination may recruit only limited numbers of new T cells.

TCRdb reprocessed the RT-PCR reads via MiXCR and lists one record per CDR3 protein. The repertoire has about 480,000 distinct CDR3 sequences, 10% to 15% of them found once; the top ten carry roughly 13%. The CDR3 runs to 14 residues. Trimming removed 4 bases at V and 5 bases at J, with 9 bases between. Germline loops: CDR1 ENHRY, CDR2 SYGVKD. This clonotype was counted between two and nine times. Its antigen remains unknown. This TCR was recovered from a man aged 50-59 years who received an inactivated influenza vaccine. This chain links TRBV10-3 with TRBJ1-6; D ambiguous. The sequencing here drew on PBMCs from blood, taken roughly 45 days after vaccination. The CDR3 spells CAISVTADNSPLHF. In DNA, the CDR3 is TGTGCCATCAGTGTGACCGCAGATAATTCACCCCTCCACTTT.